This note documents a single T cell receptor (beta chain) sequence. This entry belongs to a study of blood T cell repertoires in COVID-19. At the level of the study: T cells, B-cell-depleted T cells, or PBMCs supplied cDNA or gDNA.

Libraries were prepared by immunoSEQ multiplex PCR; TCRdb keeps only in-frame clonotypes and omits some of them. The data contain about 200,000 clones, approximately 87% of them singletons. The V and J ends lost 7 bases and 7 bases respectively, with 13 bases between them. The germline V gene encodes CDR1 MDHEN and CDR2 SYDVKM. The CDR3 is 12 amino acids. This receptor was obtained from a man between 60 and 75 years old who had recovered from COVID-19. V and J are TRBV28 and TRBJ1-2; D is perhaps TRBD1 (6 bases). Input material: peripheral blood. The CDR3: CASTSIRGGYTF. The DNA of the CDR3 is TGTGCCAGCACATCTATCAGGGGTGGCTACACCTTC.